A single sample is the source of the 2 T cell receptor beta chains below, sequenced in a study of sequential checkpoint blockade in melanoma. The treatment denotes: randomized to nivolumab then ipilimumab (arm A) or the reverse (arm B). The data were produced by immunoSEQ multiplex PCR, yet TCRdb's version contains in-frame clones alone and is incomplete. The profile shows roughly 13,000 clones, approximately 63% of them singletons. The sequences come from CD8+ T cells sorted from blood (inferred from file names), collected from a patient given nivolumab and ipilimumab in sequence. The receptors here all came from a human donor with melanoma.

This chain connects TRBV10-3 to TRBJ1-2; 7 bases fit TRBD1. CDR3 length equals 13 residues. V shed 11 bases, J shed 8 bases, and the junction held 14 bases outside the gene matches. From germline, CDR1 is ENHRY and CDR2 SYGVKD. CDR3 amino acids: CASTTQGVRGYTF. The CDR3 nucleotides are TGTGCCTCGACCACGCAGGGGGTACGAGGCTACACCTTC.

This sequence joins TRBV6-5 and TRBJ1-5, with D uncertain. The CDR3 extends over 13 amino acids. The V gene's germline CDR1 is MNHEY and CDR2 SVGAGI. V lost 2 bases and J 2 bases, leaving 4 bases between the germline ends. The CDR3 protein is CASSYTGNQPQHF. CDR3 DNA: TGTGCCAGCAGTTACACGGGCAATCAGCCCCAGCATTTT.